Described below is a single TCR beta chain sequence and its context. In this sample, this clonotype turned up a few times. Its target antigen remains unknown. No much larger clone is present one base from it, and per-base qualities are unavailable. The method behind the library was multiplex PCR. The instrument given in TCRdb is Illumina HiSeq 4000. TCR beta libraries were built with iRepertoire HTBI primers and Arm-PCR amplification of CDR3 regions. Gel purification was performed on PCR products prior to sequencing. The published analysis was carried out like this. Gene usage analysis of CDR3 amino acid clonotypes relied on the 60 or so TRBV and fewer than 15 TRBJ segments identified across samples. COPE and FqMerger were used to merge filtered high-quality paired reads into contigs. Contigs were aligned with BLAST to IMGT TRBV, TRBD and TRBJ reference genes, and CDR3 was defined per IMGT. Highly expanded clones were defined as clonotypes with a frequency above 0.1%. Shannon entropy served as the measure of repertoire diversity, while the Gini coefficient captured V-J evenness. Public clonotypes were defined as clonotypes shared by more than one individual. TCRdb reanalyzed the raw reads on its own, using fastp at Q25 for trimming and MiXCR for clone calling, and kept in-frame beta chains. Every distinct CDR3 protein forms one entry, paired with its most common genes and DNA. The authors' filters were not applied to this entry. The sample table shows 600,000 to 650,000 distinct CDR3 sequences, and less than 20% are seen once. Under 20% of the sample rests with the top ten.

This sample is drawn from a study of regulatory T cells in long-lasting Graves disease (dated by TCRdb to the early 2020s). Study-wide context: Antithyroid drugs had been taken for less than 3 months by newly diagnosed Graves' disease patients. This study used TCR sequencing and RNA sequencing of peripheral blood to compare persistent Graves' disease patients against newly diagnosed Graves' disease patients. A total of about 35 samples underwent TCR sequencing: about 13 from persistent and roughly 20 from newly diagnosed Graves' disease patients. The study took place in China and was registered as a clinical trial.

The sample's time point label, decoded: newly diagnosed GD, antithyroid drugs for less than 3 months. For both TCR sequencing and RNA sequencing, RNA was extracted from PBMCs using TRIzol. The diagnosis of Graves' disease followed American Thyroid Association guidelines. Recruitment of patients was carried out at an endocrinology department in Xi'an, China. Each patient gave approximately 9 milliliters of peripheral blood, collected in an EDTA anticoagulant tube. Ficoll Paque Plus density gradient separation was used to isolate PBMCs, and no further T cell sorting was done. An Agilent 2100 Bioanalyzer and agarose gel were used to assess RNA quality, and a NanoDrop 2000 was used to measure RNA concentration. Paper-wide results and their limitations: Peripheral blood alone was examined, since thyroid tissue, which constituted the primary lesion, could not be accessed. As a limitation, the authors acknowledged that the small sample size may reduce accuracy. Sequencing and analysis were restricted to the TCR beta chain. Patients with persistent disease shared more public clonotypes (about 2,900) than newly diagnosed patients did (966). Persistent Graves' disease patients showed lower TCR Shannon entropy and fewer highly expanded clones than newly diagnosed patients, suggesting clonal expansion.

The sample also formed part of further work on T cells in Graves' hyperthyroidism and ophthalmopathy. The second study also describes: Stable Graves' hyperthyroidism was defined as no progression to ophthalmopathy during 18 months of follow-up. Hyperthyroidism patients were newly diagnosed, with disease duration under 2 months, and aged 18 to 65 years. Exclusion was applied to patients with uncontrolled infections, other autoimmune diseases, pregnancy or lactation. Diagnoses relied on clinical symptoms, serum thyroxine and TRAb, thyroid ultrasound and orbital computed tomography. The first round of RT-PCR for the TCR CDR3 was performed with the HTBI primer set and the Qiagen OneStep RT-PCR kit. Most expanded thyroid clonotypes (frequency above 0.001) were also detected in blood, suggesting blood repertoires may reflect thyroid immune responses. A 13 V-J signature model separated ophthalmopathy from stable hyperthyroidism, with around 90% sensitivity and 81.08% specificity in cross-validation and 80%/75% in testing. In validation, the model predicted progression to ophthalmopathy with approximately 71% sensitivity and less than 75% specificity, a median of 6.5 months before onset. To identify TCR V-J signatures that set the groups apart, the researchers used a discovery cohort of 90 to 100 patients, made up of 43 with Graves' ophthalmopathy and approximately 57 with stable Graves' hyperthyroidism. An independent validation cohort of under 20 hyperthyroidism patients and about 16 patients who later progressed to ophthalmopathy tested prospective prediction of ophthalmopathy. The approximately 100 discovery patients were divided at random into training and test sets in a 7:3 ratio. The study also compared thyroid tissue and blood T-cell repertoires from a handful of Graves' hyperthyroidism patients. After sampling, hyperthyroidism patients received methimazole starting at 30 mg daily, and ophthalmopathy patients received high-dose intravenous methylprednisolone. A second multiplex PCR round built the libraries, followed by size selection and purification. Paired-end sequencing of the libraries was performed with 100 bp reads on an Illumina HiSeq2000. SOAPnuke was used to process the raw data, with reads discarded if the reads contained adapters or uncalled bases, had a mean Phred below 15, or lacked an exact constant-primer or identifier match. COPE v1.2.5 was used to merge the high-quality paired reads, and each unique nucleotide sequence was defined as a clonotype. Clonotypes were aligned to IMGT TRBV, TRBD and TRBJ reference segments using MiTCR v1.1. The analysis was restricted to V-J combinations with a frequency above 0.0001, which together covered 99% to 99.2% of the repertoires. The TCS score was defined as F50 (clonal expansion) divided by E x V (chaos), with BLOSUM62-based TCRdist calculated between CDR3 peptides within each V-J. Welch's t-statistics and random forest reduced around 510 V-J features to around 14, which were used in a naive Bayes classifier (R e1071). No statistical method was used to set the sample size in advance, and investigators knew the group allocation. The paper reports TCR Vbeta CDR3 sequencing of 130 to 150 peripheral blood samples: 40 to 45 ophthalmopathy, over 70 hyperthyroidism and some 17 progressor patients.

The sample was peripheral blood mononuclear cells (PBMCs), taken at new diagnosis, from a patient treated with antithyroid drugs. The receptor was derived from a woman aged 25 to 45 with Graves disease. Donor details come from another sample of the same person, matched by shared clones.

This receptor carries the CDR3 CASSLARARLNTGELFF. The nucleotide sequence reads as follows: TGTGCCAGCAGCTTAGCGCGAGCTAGGTTAAACACCGGGGAGCTGTTTTTT. The chain employs TRBV7-9 and TRBJ2-2; the D gene lacks a confident call. V is pared back by 0 bases and J by 2 bases, with 13 bases lying between the germline termini. CDR1 and CDR2 were assigned from the germline V gene (reference sequence) as SEHNR and FQNEAQ. Including cysteine and phenylalanine, the CDR3 has 17 amino acids. Just CDR3 DNA is preserved here, 51 bases in frame from base 1.